This T cell receptor beta chain stems from a study of shared clonotypes between healthy human individuals. Background on the study: The study drew on a couple of women and a few men aged 18 to 49 as donors. Study-wide points: Clonotype sharing across donors was expected to vary with sequencing depth. Investigators collected only blood, and repertoires in tissues likely differ.

This clone came up many times. Its antigen is unknown. Other DNA sequences in this sample translate to the same CDR3. Germline V lookup: CDR1 SGHNT, CDR2 YYREEE (reference sequence). Trimming took 0 bases from V and 3 from J; bases not matched to a gene: 8. This CDR3 spans 16 amino acids. For each subset, genomic DNA was distributed in equal portions over several immunoSEQ plates. Using immunoSEQ multiplex PCR, the repertoire was profiled, and TCRdb retains in-frame clones only, with some absent. Here the sample spans 450,000 to 500,000 clones, roughly 80% being singletons. The TCR comes from a woman aged 40-49 years in good health. Some clones in this sample may be carry-over from other donors' samples. Sample: PBMCs. This sequence joins TRBV5-4 and TRBJ2-5, with 7 bases fitting TRBD1. The DNA for the CDR3 is TGTGCCAGCAGCTTGGGTTTAGGGCAGGGGGAAGAGACCCAGTACTTC. Protein: CASSLGLGQGEETQYF.